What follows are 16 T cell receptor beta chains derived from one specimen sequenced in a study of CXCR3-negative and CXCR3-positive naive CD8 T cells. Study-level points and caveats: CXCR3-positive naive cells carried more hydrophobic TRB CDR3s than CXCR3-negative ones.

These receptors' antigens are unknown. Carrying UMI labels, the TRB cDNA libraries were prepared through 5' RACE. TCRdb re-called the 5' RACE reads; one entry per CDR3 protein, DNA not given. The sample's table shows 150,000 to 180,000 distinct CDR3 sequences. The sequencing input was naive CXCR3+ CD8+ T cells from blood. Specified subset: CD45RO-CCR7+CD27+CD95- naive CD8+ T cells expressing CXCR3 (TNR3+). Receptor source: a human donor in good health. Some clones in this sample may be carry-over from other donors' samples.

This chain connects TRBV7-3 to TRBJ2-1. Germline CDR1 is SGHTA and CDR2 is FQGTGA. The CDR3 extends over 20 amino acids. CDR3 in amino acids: CASSLNGFGLGSGSYNEQFF.

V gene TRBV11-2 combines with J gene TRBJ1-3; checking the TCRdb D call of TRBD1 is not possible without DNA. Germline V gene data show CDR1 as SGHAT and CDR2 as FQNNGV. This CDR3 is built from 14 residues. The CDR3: CASSLPGDGNTIYF.

CDR3 protein: CASSVRDRYNEQFF. The V gene is TRBV7-9, the J gene TRBJ2-1; as DNA is missing, the TRBD1 call by TCRdb cannot be tested. This CDR3 spans 14 amino acids. CDR1 SEHNR and CDR2 FQNEAQ come from the germline V gene (reference sequence).

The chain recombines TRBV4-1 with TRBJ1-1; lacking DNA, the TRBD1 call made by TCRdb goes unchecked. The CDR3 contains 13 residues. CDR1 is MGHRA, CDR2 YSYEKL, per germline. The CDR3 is CASSQGRGTEAFF.

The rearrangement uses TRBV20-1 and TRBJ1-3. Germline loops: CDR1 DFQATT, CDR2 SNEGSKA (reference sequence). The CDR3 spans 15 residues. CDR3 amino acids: CSARGRANSGNTIYF.

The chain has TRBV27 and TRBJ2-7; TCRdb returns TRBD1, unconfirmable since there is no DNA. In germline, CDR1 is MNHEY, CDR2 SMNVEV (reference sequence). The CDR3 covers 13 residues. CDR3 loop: CASRYSGGYEQYF.

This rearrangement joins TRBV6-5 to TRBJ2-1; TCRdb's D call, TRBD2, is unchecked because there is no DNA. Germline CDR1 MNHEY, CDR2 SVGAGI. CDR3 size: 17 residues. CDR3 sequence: CASSYSERGGLYNEQFF.

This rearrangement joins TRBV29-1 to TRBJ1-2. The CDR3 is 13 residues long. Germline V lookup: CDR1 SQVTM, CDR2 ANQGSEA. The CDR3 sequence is CSVGESNDYGYTF. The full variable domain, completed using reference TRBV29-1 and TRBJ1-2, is SAVISQKPSRDICQRGTSLTIQCQVDSQVTMMFWYRQQPGQSLTLIATANQGSEATYESGFVIDKFPISRPNLTFSTLTVSNMSPEDSSIYLCSVGESNDYGYTFGSGTRLTVV.

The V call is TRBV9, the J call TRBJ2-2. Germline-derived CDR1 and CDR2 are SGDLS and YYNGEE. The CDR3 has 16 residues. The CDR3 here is CASSVLGLGNTGELFF.

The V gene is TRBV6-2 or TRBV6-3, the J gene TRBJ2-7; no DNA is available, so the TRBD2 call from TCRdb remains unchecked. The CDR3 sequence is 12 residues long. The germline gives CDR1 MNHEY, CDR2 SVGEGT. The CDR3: CASSYEKEGQYF.

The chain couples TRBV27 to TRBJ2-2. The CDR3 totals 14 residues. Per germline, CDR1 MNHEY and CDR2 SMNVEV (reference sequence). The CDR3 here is CASSGQVNTGELFF.

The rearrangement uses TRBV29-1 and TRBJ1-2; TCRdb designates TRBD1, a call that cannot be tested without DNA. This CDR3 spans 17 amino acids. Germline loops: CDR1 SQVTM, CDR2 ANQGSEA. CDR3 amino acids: CSVEDWGTTGGSYGYTF.

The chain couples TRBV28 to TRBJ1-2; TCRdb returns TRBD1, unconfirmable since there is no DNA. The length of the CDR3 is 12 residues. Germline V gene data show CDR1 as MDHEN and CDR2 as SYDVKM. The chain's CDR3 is CASSLTGNGYTF.

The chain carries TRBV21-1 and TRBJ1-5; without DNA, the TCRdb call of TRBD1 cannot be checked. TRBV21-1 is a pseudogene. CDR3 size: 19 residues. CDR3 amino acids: CASSPGPRQGAPKGQPQHF.

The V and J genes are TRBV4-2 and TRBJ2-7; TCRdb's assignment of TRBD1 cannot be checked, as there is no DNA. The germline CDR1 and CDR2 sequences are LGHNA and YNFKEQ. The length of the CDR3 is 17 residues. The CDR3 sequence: CASSSPNGRGGYYEQYF.

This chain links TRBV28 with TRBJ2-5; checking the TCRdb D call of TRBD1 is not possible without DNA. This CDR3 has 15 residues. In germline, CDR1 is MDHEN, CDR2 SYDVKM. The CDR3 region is CASSLPREYQETQYF.